A selection of T cell receptor beta chains follows, all from one sample in a study of neurological immune-mediated disorders. TCRdb re-called the 5' RACE reads through MiXCR, storing one row per CDR3 protein. This sample carries some 24,000 distinct CDR3 sequences, around 15% of them seen once, and the ten largest clones take 16%. What was sequenced was PBMCs. These receptors came from a woman between 40 and 55 years old with HTLV-1-associated myelopathy (HAM/TSP). CDR3s leave out the opening cysteine and the closing phenylalanine or tryptophan. D genes are given only for firm matches.

j_call d_call v_call cdr3_aa
TRBJ1-1 TRBD1 TRBV5-1 ASSATQGWTEAF
TRBJ1-1 TRBD1 TRBV25-1 ASSASTGEGTEAF
TRBJ1-3 NA TRBV14 ASSQDWGESGNTIY
TRBJ1-3 NA TRBV6-6 ASSYSEGNTIY
TRBJ1-1 TRBD1 TRBV20-1 SARGLTGTPEAF
TRBJ1-1 NA TRBV7-3 ASSLGANTEAF
TRBJ2-3 TRBD2 TRBV6-2/TRBV6-3 ASETPGRGDTQY
TRBJ2-1 NA TRBV3-1 ASSQDLQGEQF
TRBJ2-7 TRBD1 TRBV6-6 ASSTTGGAYEQY
TRBJ1-6 TRBD1 TRBV11-1 ASQGVNSPLH
TRBJ1-5 NA TRBV2 ASSEKGWRNQPQH
TRBJ2-3 NA TRBV14 ASSHPSTDTQY
TRBJ1-6 NA TRBV20-1 SARTTGTQSSYNSPLH
TRBJ2-3 NA TRBV7-2 ASSLAGGQGTQY
TRBJ2-4 NA TRBV3-1 ASSLQEPLAKNIQY
TRBJ1-1 NA TRBV9 ASSPGTWNTEAF
TRBJ1-1 NA TRBV5-1 ASSLELNTEAF
TRBJ2-7 NA TRBV7-9 ASRDRTDRSYEQY
TRBJ1-4 TRBD1 TRBV5-1 ASSQTGGGEKLF
TRBJ2-1 NA TRBV5-1 ASSGSGLSSYNEQF
TRBJ1-6 NA TRBV6-5 ASGSGMENSPLH
TRBJ2-1 NA TRBV5-6 ASSQDTSSYNEQF
TRBJ2-1 NA TRBV5-1 ASRRDMSSYNEQF
TRBJ2-7 NA TRBV6-2/TRBV6-3 ASSSPSWGRREQY
TRBJ1-1 NA TRBV27 ASSTGWNTEAF
TRBJ1-1 NA TRBV5-1 ASSLTASMNTEAF
TRBJ2-7 NA TRBV19 ASSISSFVEQY
TRBJ2-7 NA TRBV10-3 AITGDTVYEQY
TRBJ1-1 NA TRBV6-6 ASSQDFELNTFEAF
TRBJ2-2 NA TRBV9 ASIAADRPNTGELF
TRBJ2-7 TRBD1 TRBV6-5 ASTNPGQGSYEQY
TRBJ1-2 NA TRBV24-1 ATSGAGGNYGYT
TRBJ1-2 NA TRBV11-2 ASSLTQGSYGYT
TRBJ2-1 NA TRBV7-9 ASSLRGDKGLPLDEQF
TRBJ1-1 TRBD1 TRBV9 ASSVGTGENTEAF
TRBJ2-2 TRBD2 TRBV7-3 ASSLSGVGELF
TRBJ2-5 NA TRBV4-1 ASSQDGGSKTQY
TRBJ2-5 NA TRBV5-1 ASSLSAGETQY
TRBJ2-1 NA TRBV27 ASSWGAYNEQF
TRBJ2-7 TRBD2 TRBV3-1 ASSQAPGGRTYEQY
TRBJ2-1 TRBD2 TRBV24-1 ATSVTSGGGNEQF
TRBJ2-5 TRBD1 TRBV24-1 ATSDSKHRGLWETQY
TRBJ2-2 NA TRBV29-1 VVEPNTGELF
TRBJ1-1 NA TRBV10-1 ASSREGLNTEAF
TRBJ2-1 NA TRBV19 ASSSQRLAPYNEQF
TRBJ2-1 NA TRBV9 ASVGREENEQF
TRBJ1-4 NA TRBV3-1 ASSPLEGKLF
TRBJ2-3 TRBD2 TRBV2 ASSDGRFTDTQY
TRBJ2-3 NA TRBV12-3/TRBV12-4 ASRITDTQY